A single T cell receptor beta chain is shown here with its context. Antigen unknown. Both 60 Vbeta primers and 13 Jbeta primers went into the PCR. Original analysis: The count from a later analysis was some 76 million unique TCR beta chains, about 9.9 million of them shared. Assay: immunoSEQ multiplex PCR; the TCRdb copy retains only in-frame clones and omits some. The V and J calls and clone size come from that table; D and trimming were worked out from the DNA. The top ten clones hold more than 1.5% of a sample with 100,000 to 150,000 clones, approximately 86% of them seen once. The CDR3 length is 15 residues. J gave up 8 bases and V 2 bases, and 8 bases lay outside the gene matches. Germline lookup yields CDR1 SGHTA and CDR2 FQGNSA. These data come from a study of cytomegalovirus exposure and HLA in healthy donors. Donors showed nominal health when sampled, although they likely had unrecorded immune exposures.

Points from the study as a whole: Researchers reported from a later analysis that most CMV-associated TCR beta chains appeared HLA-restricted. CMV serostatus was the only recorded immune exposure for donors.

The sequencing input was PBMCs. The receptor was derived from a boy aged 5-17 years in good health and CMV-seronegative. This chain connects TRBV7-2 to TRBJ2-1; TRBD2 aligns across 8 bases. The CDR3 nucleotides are TGTGCCAGCAGCTTACAGCGGGGGCCAGGGGATGAGCAGTTCTTC. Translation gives CASSLQRGPGDEQFF. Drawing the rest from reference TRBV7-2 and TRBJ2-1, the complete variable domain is GAGVSQSPSNKVTEKGKDVELRCDPISGHTALYWYRQSLGQGLEFLIYFQGNSAPDKSGLPSDRFSAERTGGSVSTLTIQRTQQEDSAVYLCASSLQRGPGDEQFFGPGTRLTVL.